This T cell receptor beta chain was obtained from a study of pediatric ulcerative colitis. The survey-level immunoSEQ assay was used. Method: immunoSEQ multiplex PCR; TCRdb's copy keeps in-frame clones and lacks some. This table holds around 18,000 clones, roughly 69% found once. The rectum was sampled with one to two pinch biopsies at colonoscopy. Looked up from germline, CDR1 is MNHEY and CDR2 is SMNVEV (reference sequence). There are 14 residues in the CDR3. V shed 5 bases, J shed 4 bases, and the junction held 8 bases outside the gene matches. The sequenced sample consisted of gut tissue. V is TRBV27 and J is TRBJ2-7; 7 bases fit TRBD1. The TCR sequence derives from a boy aged 5 to 17 with moderate ulcerative colitis. The CDR3 region is CASSTETGLYEQYF. The CDR3 DNA follows: TGTGCCAGCAGTACCGAGACAGGGTTATACGAGCAGTACTTC.